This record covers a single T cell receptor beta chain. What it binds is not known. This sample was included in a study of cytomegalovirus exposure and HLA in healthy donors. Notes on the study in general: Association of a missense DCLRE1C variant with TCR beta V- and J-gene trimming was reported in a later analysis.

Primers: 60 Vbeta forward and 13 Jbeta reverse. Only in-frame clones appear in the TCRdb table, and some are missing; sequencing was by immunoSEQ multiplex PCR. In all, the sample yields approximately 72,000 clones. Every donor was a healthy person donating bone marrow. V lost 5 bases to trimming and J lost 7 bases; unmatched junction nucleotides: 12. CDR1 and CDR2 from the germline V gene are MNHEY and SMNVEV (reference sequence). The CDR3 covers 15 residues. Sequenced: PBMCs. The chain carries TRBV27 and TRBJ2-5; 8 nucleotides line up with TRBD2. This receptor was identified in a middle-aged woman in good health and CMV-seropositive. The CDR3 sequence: CASSLIGRAGGTQYF. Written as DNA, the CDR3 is TGTGCCAGCAGTCTTATCGGGAGGGCTGGGGGGACCCAGTACTTC.